Presented here are 4 T cell receptor beta chains from one specimen sequenced in a study of cytomegalovirus exposure and HLA in healthy donors. In the PCR, 60 Vbeta and 13 Jbeta primers were used. The method was immunoSEQ multiplex PCR; TCRdb's version includes in-frame clones alone and lacks a portion of them. Here the sample spans 160,000 or so clones, 80% being singletons. Source material: PBMCs. All receptors derive from a man aged 18 to 30 in good health and CMV-seropositive.

The V and J genes are TRBV27 and TRBJ2-7, with D perhaps TRBD2 (6 bases). The CDR3 contains 13 residues. CDR1 is MNHEY and CDR2 is SMNVEV in the germline V gene (reference sequence). CDR3 sequence (DNA): TGTGCAAGCGAAGTTGGGCGGGGTGGCGAGCAGTACTTC. Translated: CASEVGRGGEQYF.

The V and J genes are TRBV21-1 and TRBJ2-4; the tabulated D call, TRBD1, remains unverified against the DNA. TRBV21-1 is a pseudogene segment. The CDR3 runs 20 residues. The CDR3 nucleotides are TGTGCCAGCAGCAAAGCGCTAGGCGCAGGGGACACGCTAGCCAAAAACATTCAGTACTTC. Translated, it gives CASSKALGAGDTLAKNIQYF.

This clone has a handful of counts. The V call is TRBV7-6, the J call TRBJ2-2; 7 nucleotides match TRBD2. The germline gives CDR1 SGHVS, CDR2 FNYEAQ. This CDR3 is built from 15 residues. Trimming at V came to 4 bases and at J to 5 bases, leaving 7 bases not matched to a gene. This chain's CDR3 is CASSWMRGGTGELFF. The CDR3 nucleotides read TGTGCCAGCAGCTGGATGAGGGGAGGGACCGGGGAGCTGTTTTTT.

CDR3 nucleotides: TGTGCCAGCAGCTCACCCCGCCCTGCAGGGGATGGCGAAAAACTGTTTTTT. This gives the protein CASSSPRPAGDGEKLFF. The V call is TRBV7-9, the J call TRBJ1-4; D might be TRBD1 (6 bases). This CDR3 comprises 17 residues. V lost 4 bases and J 8 bases, leaving 23 bases between the germline ends. Germline assignment: CDR1 SEHNR and CDR2 FQNEAQ (reference sequence).